This T cell receptor (beta chain) appears in the sequencing data of a study of lymphopenia after photon versus proton radiotherapy. General study findings and limits: A bigger post-nadir fall in TCR diversity correlated inversely with survival time in deceased patients. Authors raise, but do not show, better survival with proton therapy.

Trimming stripped 4 bases from V and 1 base from J, with 14 bases between. The CDR3 covers 16 residues. CDR1 is MNHNS and CDR2 is SASEGT in the germline V gene. Concerning this clone: Antigen: not known.

Assay used: immunoSEQ multiplex PCR; TCRdb lists only in-frame clones, some missing. The sample contains 55,000 to 75,000 clones, just over 90% of which appear only once. The receptor was isolated from a woman aged 65 to 85 with pancreatic cancer. The V and J genes are TRBV6-1 and TRBJ1-5, with D possibly TRBD1 on 6 matching bases. The input for sequencing was peripheral blood, taken from a patient treated with photon-based radiotherapy. The DNA of the CDR3 is TGTGCCAGCAGTGCCTCGATACAGGGAAGCAATCAGCCCCAGCATTTT. Its protein is CASSASIQGSNQPQHF.